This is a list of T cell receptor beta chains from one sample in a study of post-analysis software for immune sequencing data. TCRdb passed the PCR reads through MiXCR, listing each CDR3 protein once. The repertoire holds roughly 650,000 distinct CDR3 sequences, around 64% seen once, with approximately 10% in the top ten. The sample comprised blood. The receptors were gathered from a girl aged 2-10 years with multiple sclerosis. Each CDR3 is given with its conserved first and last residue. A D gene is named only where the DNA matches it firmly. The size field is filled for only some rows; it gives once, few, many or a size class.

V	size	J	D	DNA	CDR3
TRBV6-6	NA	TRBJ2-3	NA	TGTGCCAGCCATTTAAAAGGTAGCACAGATACGCAGTATTTT	CASHLKGSTDTQYF
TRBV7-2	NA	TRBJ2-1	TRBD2	TGTGCCAGCAGACGGACTAGCGGGAGTCCTAATGAGCAGTTCTTC	CASRRTSGSPNEQFF
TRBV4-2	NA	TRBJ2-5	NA	TGTGCCAGCAGCCAAGATGGTAGGCAGGTTCAACCCCAAGAGACCCAGTACTTC	CASSQDGRQVQPQETQYF
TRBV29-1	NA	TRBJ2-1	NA	TGCAGCGTTTACTCGGTACCGGGGGTGGAGCAGTTCTTC	CSVYSVPGVEQFF
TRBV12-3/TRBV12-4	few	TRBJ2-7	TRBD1	TGTGCCAGCAGTCCCCCCGGGACAGGGTACGAGCAGTACTTC	CASSPPGTGYEQYF
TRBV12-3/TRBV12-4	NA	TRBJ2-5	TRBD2	TGTGCCAGCAGTCCTTTACTAGCGGGAGATTCCCAAGAGACCCAGTACTTC	CASSPLLAGDSQETQYF
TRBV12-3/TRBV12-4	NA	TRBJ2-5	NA	TGTGCCAGCAGTCCGGAGCCTTTAAGTAAGCAGTACTTC	CASSPEPLSKQYF
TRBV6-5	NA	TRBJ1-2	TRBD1	TGTGCCAGCAGTTACCAGGCACCAGGGGGTGGCTATGGCTACACCTTC	CASSYQAPGGGYGYTF
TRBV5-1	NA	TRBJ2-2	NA	TGCGCCAGCAAGTATGACAGGCCGAACACCGGGGAGCTGTTTTTT	CASKYDRPNTGELFF
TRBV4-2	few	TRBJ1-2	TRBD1	TGTGCCAGCAGCCCGGGGGACAGGGGATACTATGGCTACACCTTC	CASSPGDRGYYGYTF
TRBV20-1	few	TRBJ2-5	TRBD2	TGCAGTGCTAGAGATCGGGGAGGGGAGACCCAGTACTTC	CSARDRGGETQYF
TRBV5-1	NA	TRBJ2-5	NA	TGCGCCAGCGCATCGAGATGCCCAGGGGATTTAGAGACCCAGTACTTC	CASASRCPGDLETQYF
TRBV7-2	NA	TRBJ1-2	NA	TGTGCCAGCAGGGGGACCGGGACCAATGGCTACACCTTC	CASRGTGTNGYTF
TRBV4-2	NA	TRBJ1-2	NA	TGTGCCAGCAGCCAAGATGGGCTGAGCTATGGCTACACCTTC	CASSQDGLSYGYTF
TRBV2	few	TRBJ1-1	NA	TGTGCCAGCAGTTTACAGGGTCGGGCTGAAGCTTTCTTT	CASSLQGRAEAFF
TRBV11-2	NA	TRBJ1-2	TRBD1	TGTGCCAGCAGTCCCCCAGGGGGCTATGGCTACACCTTC	CASSPPGGYGYTF
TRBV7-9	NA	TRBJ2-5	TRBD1	TGTGCCAGCAGCCTGACAACAGGGGTAGAGACCCAGTACTTC	CASSLTTGVETQYF
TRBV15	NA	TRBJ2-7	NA	TGTGCCACCAGCAGAGAAGGGGGGGTGGGCGCCTACGAGCAGTACTTC	CATSREGGVGAYEQYF
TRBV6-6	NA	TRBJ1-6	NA	TGTGCCAGCAGTGAGACAGATTCACCCCTCCACTTT	CASSETDSPLHF
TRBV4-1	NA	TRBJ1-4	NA	TGCGCCAGCAGCCAAGAGGTGATCGGTAATGAAAAACTGTTTTTT	CASSQEVIGNEKLFF
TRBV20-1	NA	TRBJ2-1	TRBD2	TGCAGTGCCATACCGCCCCTCGGACTAGCGTCCAATGAGCAGTTCTTC	CSAIPPLGLASNEQFF
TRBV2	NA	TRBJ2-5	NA	TGTGCCAGCACGGCAGGAGAGTATGAGACCCAGTACTTC	CASTAGEYETQYF
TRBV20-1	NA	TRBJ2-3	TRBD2	TGCAGTGCTAGAGATCTAGCGGACCCCACAGATACGCAGTATTTT	CSARDLADPTDTQYF
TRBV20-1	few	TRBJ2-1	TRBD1	TGCAGTGCTAGAGACTCTACCAGGGGGCGGAGGAATGAGCAGTTCTTC	CSARDSTRGRRNEQFF
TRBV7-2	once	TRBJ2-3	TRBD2	TGTGCCAGCAGCTTAGTGGCTAGCGGGGCCACAGATACGCAGTATTTT	CASSLVASGATDTQYF
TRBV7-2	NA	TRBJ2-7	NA	TGTGCCAGCAGCTCAGGACTGGACTCCTACGAGCAGTACTTC	CASSSGLDSYEQYF
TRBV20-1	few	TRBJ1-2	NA	TGCAGTGCTAGATCGCAAGGGGGGCGTGGCTACACCTTC	CSARSQGGRGYTF
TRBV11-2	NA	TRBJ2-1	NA	TGTGCCAGCAGCATCGGGACTTGGTACAATGAGCAGTTCTTC	CASSIGTWYNEQFF
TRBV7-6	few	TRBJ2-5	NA	TGTGCCAGCAGCTTAGGAGCAGCTAAAGAGACCCAGTACTTC	CASSLGAAKETQYF
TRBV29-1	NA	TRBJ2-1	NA	TGCAGCGCGCCGAGGGGCGCAAACTCCTACAATGAGCAGTTCTTC	CSAPRGANSYNEQFF
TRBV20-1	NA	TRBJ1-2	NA	TGCAGTGCTAGTGGGGTTTATGGCTACACCTTC	CSASGVYGYTF
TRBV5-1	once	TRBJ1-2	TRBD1	TGCGCCAGCAGCACTTTAGGGGGCTCCTATGGCTACACCTTC	CASSTLGGSYGYTF
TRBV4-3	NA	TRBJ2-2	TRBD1	TGCGCCAGCAGCCAACGGACAGGGGGCACCGGGGAGCTGTTTTTT	CASSQRTGGTGELFF
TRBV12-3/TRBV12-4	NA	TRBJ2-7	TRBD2	TGTGCCAGCAGCCTCGGGACTAGCGGCTACAATGAGCAGTACTTC	CASSLGTSGYNEQYF
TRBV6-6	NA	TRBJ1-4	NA	TGTGCCAGTAGTTACTCGCGACACGCTAATGAAAAACTGTTTTTT	CASSYSRHANEKLFF
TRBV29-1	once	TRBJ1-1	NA	TGCAGCGTTCGGGGCAGATTAATGAACACTGAAGCTTTCTTT	CSVRGRLMNTEAFF
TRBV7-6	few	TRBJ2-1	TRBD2	TGTGCCAGCAGCCCTCTGAGCGGGAGGTACAATGAGCAGTTCTTC	CASSPLSGRYNEQFF
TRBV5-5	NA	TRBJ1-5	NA	TGTGCCAGCAGCTTGGCGTCTGGTCAGCCCCAGCATTTT	CASSLASGQPQHF
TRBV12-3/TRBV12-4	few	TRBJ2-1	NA	TGTGCCAGCAGTTTATTGGGGGCTGGATACAATGAGCAGTTCTTC	CASSLLGAGYNEQFF
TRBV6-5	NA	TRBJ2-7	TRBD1	TGTGCCAGCAGTTCCCCAGGGGGCGTTGGTACTGTGTACGAGCAGTACTTC	CASSSPGGVGTVYEQYF